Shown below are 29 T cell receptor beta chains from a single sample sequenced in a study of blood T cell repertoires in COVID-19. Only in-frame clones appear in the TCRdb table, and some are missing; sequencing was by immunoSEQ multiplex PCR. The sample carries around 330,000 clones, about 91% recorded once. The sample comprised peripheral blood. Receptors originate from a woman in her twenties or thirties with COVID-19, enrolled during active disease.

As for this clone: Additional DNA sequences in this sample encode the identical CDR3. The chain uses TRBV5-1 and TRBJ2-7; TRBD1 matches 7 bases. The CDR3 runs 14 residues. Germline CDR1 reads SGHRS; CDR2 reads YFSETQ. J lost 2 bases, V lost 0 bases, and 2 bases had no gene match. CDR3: CASSLGTGAYEQYF. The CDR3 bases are TGCGCCAGCAGCTTGGGAACAGGGGCCTACGAGCAGTACTTC.

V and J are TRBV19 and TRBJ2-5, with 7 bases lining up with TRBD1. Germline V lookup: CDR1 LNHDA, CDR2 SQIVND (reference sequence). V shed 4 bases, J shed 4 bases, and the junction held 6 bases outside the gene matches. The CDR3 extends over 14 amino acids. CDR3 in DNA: TGTGCCAGTAGTACGACAGGGCCGAGAGAGACCCAGTACTTC. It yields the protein CASSTTGPRETQYF.

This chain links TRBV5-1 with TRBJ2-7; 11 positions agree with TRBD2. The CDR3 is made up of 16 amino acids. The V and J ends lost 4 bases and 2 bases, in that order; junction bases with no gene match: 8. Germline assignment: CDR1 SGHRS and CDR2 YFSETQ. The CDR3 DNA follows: TGCGCCAGCAGCCCCGATCTAGCGGGGGGCCCCTACGAGCAGTACGTC. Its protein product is CASSPDLAGGPYEQYV.

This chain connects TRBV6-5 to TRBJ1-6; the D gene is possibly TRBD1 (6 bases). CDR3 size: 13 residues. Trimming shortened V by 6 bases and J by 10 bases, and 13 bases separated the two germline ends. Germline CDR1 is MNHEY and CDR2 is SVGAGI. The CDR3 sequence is CASRPTGSSPLHF. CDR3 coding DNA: TGTGCCAGCAGGCCTACAGGGTCCTCACCCCTCCACTTT.

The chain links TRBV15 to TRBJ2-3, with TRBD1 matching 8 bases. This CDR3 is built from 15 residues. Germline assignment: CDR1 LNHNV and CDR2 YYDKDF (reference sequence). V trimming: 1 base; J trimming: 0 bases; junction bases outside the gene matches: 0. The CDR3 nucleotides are TGTGCCACCAGCAGAGGACAGGGGAGCACAGATACGCAGTATTTT. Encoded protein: CATSRGQGSTDTQYF.

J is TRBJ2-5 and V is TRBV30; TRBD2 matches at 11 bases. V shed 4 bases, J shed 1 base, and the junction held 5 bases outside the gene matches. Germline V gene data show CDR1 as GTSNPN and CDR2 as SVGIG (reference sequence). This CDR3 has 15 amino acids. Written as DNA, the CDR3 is TGTGCCTGGACTCTAGCGGGGGGCGTCCAAGAGACCCAGTACTTC. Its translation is CAWTLAGGVQETQYF.

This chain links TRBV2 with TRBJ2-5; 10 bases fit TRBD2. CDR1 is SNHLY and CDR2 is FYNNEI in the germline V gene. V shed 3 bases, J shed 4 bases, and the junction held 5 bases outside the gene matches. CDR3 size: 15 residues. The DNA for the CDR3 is TGTGCCAGCAGTGATGGACTAGCGGTTCTAGAGACCCAGTACTTC. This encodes CASSDGLAVLETQYF.

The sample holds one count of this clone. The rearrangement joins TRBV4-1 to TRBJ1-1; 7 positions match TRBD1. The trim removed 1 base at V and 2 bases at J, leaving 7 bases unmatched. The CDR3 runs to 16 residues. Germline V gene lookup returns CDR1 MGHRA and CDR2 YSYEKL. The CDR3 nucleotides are TGCGCCAGCAGCCAAGGGACCGACAGGGTCAACACTGAAGCTTTCTTT. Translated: CASSQGTDRVNTEAFF.

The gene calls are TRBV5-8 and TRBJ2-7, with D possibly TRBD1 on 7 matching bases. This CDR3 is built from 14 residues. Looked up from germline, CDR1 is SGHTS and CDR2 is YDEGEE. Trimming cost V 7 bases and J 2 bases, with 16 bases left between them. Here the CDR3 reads CASARAGGTYEQYF. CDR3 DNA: TGTGCCAGCGCCCGGGCAGGGGGGACCTACGAGCAGTACTTC.

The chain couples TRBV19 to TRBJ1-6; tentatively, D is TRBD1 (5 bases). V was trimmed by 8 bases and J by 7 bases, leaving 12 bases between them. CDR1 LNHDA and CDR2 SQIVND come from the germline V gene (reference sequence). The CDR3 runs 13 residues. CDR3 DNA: TGTGCCAGTCTAGGTGGGGGGAATTCACCCCTCCACTTT. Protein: CASLGGGNSPLHF.

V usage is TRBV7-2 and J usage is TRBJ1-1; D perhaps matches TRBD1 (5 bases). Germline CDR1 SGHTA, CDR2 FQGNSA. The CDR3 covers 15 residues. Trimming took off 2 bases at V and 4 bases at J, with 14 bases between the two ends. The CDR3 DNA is TGTGCCAGCAGCTTAAGGGGAGGGACGGGCACTGAAGCTTTCTTT. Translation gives CASSLRGGTGTEAFF.

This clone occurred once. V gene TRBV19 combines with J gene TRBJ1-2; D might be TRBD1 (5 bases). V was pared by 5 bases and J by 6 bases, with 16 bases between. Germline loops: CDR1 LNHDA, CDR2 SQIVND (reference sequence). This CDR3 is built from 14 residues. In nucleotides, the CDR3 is TGTGCCAGTAGTTCCCCAGGGTTCGGAAATGGCTACACCTTC. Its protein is CASSSPGFGNGYTF.

DNA of the CDR3: TGTGCCAGCAGTTACTTACAGGGCTCCTATGGCTACACCTTC. Residues: CASSYLQGSYGYTF. This chain joins TRBV6-6 and TRBJ1-2, with TRBD1 as a possible D gene (6 bases). The ends were cut back, 1 base at V and 4 bases at J, with 10 bases in the middle. This CDR3 has 14 amino acids. The germline V gene has CDR1 MNHNY and CDR2 SVGAGI (reference sequence).

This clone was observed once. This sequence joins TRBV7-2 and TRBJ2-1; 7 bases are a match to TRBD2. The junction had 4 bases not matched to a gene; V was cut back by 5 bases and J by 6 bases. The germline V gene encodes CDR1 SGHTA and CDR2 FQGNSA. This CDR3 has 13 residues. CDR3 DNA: TGTGCCAGCAGCACCCGGACTAGCAATGAGCAGTTCTTC. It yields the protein CASSTRTSNEQFF.

In nucleotides, the CDR3 is TGCGCCAGCAGCCAAGAGCGGACAGGGGAATATGGCTACACCTTC. This encodes CASSQERTGEYGYTF. The chain combines TRBV4-1 with TRBJ1-2, with 9 bases aligning to TRBD1. The germline gives CDR1 MGHRA, CDR2 YSYEKL. CDR3 length: 15 amino acids. Trimming cost V 0 bases and J 5 bases; bases outside gene matches: 4.

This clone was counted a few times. The CDR3 region is CASSQGLEVTGELFF. The CDR3 nucleotides are TGTGCCAGCAGCCAAGGACTAGAAGTCACCGGGGAGCTGTTTTTT. The V call is TRBV4-2, the J call TRBJ2-2; tentatively, D is TRBD2 (6 bases). V gave up 1 base and J gave up 4 bases, with 10 bases separating them. The germline CDR1 and CDR2 sequences are LGHNA and YNFKEQ. The CDR3 is 15 amino acids.

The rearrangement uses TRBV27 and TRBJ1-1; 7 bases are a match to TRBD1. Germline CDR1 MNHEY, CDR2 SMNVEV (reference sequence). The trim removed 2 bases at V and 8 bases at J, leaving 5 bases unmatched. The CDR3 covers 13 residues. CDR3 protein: CASSLRTGEEAFF. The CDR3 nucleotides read TGTGCCAGCAGTTTACGTACAGGGGAGGAAGCTTTCTTT.

The CDR3 nucleotides read TGTGCCAGCAGGAGGGACAGGGAATATGGCTACACCTTC. Translating gives CASRRDREYGYTF. The chain employs TRBV6-4 and TRBJ1-2; 9 positions match TRBD1. Germline V CDR1 and CDR2: MRHNA, SNTAGT. CDR3 size: 13 residues. J gave up 5 bases and V 6 bases, and 4 bases lay outside the gene matches.

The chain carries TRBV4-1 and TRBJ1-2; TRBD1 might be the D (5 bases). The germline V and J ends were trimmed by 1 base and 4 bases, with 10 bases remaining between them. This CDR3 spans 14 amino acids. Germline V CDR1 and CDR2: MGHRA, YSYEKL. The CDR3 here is CASSQVFQGYGYTF. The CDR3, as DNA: TGCGCCAGCAGCCAAGTGTTCCAGGGCTATGGCTACACCTTC.

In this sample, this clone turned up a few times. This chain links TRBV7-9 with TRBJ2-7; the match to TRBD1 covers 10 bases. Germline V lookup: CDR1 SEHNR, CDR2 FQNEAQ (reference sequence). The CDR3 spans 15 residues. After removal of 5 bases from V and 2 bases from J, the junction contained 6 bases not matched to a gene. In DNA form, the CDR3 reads TGTGCCAGCAGCCGGGACAGGGGCAGTACCTACGAGCAGTACTTC. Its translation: CASSRDRGSTYEQYF.

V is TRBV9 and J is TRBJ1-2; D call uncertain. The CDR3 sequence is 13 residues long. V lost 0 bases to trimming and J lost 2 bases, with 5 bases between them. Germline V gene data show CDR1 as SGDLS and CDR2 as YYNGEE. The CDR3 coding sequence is TGTGCCAGCAGCGTAGTCGTGAACTATGGCTACACCTTC. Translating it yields CASSVVVNYGYTF.

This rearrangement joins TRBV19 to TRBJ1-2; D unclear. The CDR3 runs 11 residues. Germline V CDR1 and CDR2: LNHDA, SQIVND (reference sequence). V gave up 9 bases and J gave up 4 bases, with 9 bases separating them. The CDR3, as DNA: TGTGCCAGCAAACAGACCTATGGCTACACCTTC. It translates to CASKQTYGYTF.

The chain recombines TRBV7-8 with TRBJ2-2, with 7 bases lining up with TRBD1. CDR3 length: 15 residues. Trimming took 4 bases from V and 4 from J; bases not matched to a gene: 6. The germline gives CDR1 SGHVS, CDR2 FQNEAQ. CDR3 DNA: TGTGCCAGCAGCTCTAGGGGGCCAATCACCGGGGAGCTGTTTTTT. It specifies CASSSRGPITGELFF.

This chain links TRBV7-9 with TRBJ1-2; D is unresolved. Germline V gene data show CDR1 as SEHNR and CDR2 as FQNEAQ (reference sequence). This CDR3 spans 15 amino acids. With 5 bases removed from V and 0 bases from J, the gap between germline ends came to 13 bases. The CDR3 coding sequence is TGTGCCAGCAGCCCCATAGGCGGAGCTAACTATGGCTACACCTTC. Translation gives CASSPIGGANYGYTF.

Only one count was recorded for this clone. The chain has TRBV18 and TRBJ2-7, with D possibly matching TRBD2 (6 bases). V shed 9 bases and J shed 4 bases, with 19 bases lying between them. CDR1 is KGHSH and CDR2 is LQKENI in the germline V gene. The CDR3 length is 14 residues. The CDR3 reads CASRAEWGEYEQYF. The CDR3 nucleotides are TGTGCCAGTCGGGCTGAGTGGGGGGAGTACGAGCAGTACTTC.

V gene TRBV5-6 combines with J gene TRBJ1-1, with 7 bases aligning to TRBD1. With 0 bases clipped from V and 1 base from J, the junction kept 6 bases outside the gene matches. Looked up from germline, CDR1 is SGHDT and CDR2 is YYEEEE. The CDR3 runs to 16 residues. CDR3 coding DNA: TGTGCCAGCAGCTTGGAGGTAGGGACAGCGAACACTGAAGCTTTCTTT. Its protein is CASSLEVGTANTEAFF.

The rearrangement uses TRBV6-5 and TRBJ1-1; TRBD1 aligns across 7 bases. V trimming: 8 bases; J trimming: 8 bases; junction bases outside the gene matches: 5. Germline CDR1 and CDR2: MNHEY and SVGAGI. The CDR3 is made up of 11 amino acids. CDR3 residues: CASQGGREAFF. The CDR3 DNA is TGTGCCAGCCAAGGGGGCAGAGAAGCTTTCTTT.

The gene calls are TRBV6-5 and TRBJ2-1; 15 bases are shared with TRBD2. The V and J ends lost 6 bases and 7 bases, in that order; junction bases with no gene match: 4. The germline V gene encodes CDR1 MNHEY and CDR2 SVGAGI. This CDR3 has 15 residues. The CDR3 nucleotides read TGTGCCAGCAGCTGGACTAGCGGGGGGGAGAATGAGCAGTTCTTC. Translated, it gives CASSWTSGGENEQFF.

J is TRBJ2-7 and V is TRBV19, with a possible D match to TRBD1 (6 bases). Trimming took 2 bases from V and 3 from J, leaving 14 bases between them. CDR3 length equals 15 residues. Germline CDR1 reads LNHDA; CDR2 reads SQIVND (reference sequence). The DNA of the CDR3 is TGTGCCAGTAGTATAACCCTCCAGGGGAACTACGAGCAGTACTTC. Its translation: CASSITLQGNYEQYF.